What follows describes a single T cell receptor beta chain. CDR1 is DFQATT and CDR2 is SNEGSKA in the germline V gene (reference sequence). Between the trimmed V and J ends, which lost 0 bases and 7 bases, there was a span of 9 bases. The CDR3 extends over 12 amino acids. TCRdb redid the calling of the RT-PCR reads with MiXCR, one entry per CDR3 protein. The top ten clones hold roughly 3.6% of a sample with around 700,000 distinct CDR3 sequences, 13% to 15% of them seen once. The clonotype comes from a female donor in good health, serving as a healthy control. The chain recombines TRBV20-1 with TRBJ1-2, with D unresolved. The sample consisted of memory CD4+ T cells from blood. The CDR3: CSARDRLSGYTF. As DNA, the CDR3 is TGCAGTGCTAGAGATCGTCTCTCTGGCTACACCTTC.